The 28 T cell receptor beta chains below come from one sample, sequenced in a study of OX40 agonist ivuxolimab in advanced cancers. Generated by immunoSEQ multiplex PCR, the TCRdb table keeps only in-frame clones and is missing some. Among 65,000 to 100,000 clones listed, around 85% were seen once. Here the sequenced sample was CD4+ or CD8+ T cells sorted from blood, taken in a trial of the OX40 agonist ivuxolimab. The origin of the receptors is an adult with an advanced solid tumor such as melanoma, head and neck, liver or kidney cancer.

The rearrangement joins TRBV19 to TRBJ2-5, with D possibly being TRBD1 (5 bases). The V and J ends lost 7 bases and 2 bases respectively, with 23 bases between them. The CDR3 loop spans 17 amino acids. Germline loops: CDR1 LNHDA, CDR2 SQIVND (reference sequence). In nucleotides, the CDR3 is TGTGCCAGTACCAGCCGCTCTGGGAAGGGGCCTCAAGAGACCCAGTACTTC. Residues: CASTSRSGKGPQETQYF.

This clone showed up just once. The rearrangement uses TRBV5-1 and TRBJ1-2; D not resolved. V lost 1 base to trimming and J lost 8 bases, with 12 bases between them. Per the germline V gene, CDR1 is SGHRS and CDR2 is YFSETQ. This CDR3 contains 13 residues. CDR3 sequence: CASSLWESEGYTF. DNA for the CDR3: TGCGCCAGCAGCTTGTGGGAATCTGAGGGCTACACCTTC. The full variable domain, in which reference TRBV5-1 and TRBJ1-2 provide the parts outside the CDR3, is KAGVTQTPRYLIKTRGQQVTLSCSPISGHRSVSWYQQTPGQGLQFLFEYFSETQRNKGNFPGRFSGRQFSNSRSEMNVSTLELGDSALYLCASSLWESEGYTFGSGTRLTVV.

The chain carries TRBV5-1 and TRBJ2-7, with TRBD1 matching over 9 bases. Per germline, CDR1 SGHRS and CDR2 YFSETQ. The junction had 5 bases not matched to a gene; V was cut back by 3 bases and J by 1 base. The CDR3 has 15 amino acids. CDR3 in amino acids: CASSSRDRVSYEQYF. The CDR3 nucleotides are TGCGCCAGCAGCTCCCGGGACAGGGTTTCCTACGAGCAGTACTTC.

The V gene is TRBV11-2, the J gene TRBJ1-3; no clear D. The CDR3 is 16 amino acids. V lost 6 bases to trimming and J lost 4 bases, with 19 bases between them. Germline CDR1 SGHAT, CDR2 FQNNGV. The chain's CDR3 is CASRLPGFHRGNTIYF. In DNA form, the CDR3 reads TGTGCCAGCAGATTACCCGGGTTTCATAGGGGAAACACCATATATTTT.

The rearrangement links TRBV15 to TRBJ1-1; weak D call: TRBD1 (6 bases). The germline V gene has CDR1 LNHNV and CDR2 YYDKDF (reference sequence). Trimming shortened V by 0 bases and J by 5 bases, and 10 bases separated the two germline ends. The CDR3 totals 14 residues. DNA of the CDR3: TGTGCCACCAGCAGAGATCTTCAGGGGACTGAAGCTTTCTTT. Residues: CATSRDLQGTEAFF.

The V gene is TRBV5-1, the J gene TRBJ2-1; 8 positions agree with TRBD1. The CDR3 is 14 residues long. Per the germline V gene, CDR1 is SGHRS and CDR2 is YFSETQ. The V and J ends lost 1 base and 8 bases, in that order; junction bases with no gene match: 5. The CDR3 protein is CASSLPPGGDEQFF. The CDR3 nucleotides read TGCGCCAGCAGCTTGCCTCCAGGGGGCGATGAGCAGTTCTTC.

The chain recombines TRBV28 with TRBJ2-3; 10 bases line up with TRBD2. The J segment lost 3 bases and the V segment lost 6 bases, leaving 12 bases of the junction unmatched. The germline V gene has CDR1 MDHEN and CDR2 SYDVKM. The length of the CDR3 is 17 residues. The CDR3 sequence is CASSWAGAGGSTDTQYF. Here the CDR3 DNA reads TGTGCCAGCAGCTGGGCCGGAGCGGGAGGGTCGACAGATACGCAGTATTTT.

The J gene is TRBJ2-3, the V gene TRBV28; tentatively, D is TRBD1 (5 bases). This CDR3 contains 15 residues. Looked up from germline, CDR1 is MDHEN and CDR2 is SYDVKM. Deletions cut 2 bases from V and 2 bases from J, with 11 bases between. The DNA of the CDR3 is TGTGCCAGCAGTTTACGGACAAGAAACACAGATACGCAGTATTTT. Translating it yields CASSLRTRNTDTQYF.

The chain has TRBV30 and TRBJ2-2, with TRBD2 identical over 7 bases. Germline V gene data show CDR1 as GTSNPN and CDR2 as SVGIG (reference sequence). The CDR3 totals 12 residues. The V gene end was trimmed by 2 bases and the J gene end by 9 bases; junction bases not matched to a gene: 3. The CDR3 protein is CAWSTGGWELFF. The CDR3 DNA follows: TGTGCCTGGAGTACGGGAGGCTGGGAGCTGTTTTTT.

The CDR3 DNA is TGTGCCAGCAGCTTAATACGGACCGGGGAGCTGTTTTTT. Its protein is CASSLIRTGELFF. V is TRBV7-2 and J is TRBJ2-2; D gene uncertain. V dropped 2 bases and J dropped 5 bases, with 6 bases sitting between them. Looked up from germline, CDR1 is SGHTA and CDR2 is FQGNSA. This CDR3 spans 13 amino acids. The complete variable domain, with remaining parts taken from reference TRBV7-2 and TRBJ2-2, reads GAGVSQSPSNKVTEKGKDVELRCDPISGHTALYWYRQSLGQGLEFLIYFQGNSAPDKSGLPSDRFSAERTGGSVSTLTIQRTQQEDSAVYLCASSLIRTGELFFGEGSRLTVL.

The CDR3 region is CASSYGTSGRAQETQYF. CDR3 bases: TGTGCCAGCAGCTATGGGACTAGCGGGAGGGCCCAAGAGACCCAGTACTTC. The chain employs TRBV13 and TRBJ2-5; the match to TRBD2 covers 16 bases. Germline loops: CDR1 PRHDT, CDR2 FYEKMQ (reference sequence). With 4 bases clipped from V and 1 base from J, the junction kept 3 bases outside the gene matches. The CDR3 covers 17 residues.

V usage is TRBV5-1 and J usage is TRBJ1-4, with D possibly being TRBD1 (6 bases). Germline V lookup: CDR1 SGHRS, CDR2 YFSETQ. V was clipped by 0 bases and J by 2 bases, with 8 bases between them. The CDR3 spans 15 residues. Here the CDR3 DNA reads TGCGCCAGCAGCTTGGCAGGGGCTACTAATGAAAAACTGTTTTTT. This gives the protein CASSLAGATNEKLFF.

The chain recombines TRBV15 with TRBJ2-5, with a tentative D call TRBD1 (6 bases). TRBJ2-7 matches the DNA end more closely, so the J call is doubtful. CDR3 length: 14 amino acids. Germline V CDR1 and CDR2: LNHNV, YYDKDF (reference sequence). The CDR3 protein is CATSDRRRSYEQYF. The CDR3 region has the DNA TGTGCCACCAGCGACAGGAGACGCTCCTACGAGCAGTACTTC.

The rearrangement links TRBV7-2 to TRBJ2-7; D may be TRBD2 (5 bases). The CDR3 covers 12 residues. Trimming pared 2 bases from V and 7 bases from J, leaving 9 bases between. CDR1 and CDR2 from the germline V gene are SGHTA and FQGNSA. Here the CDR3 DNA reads TGTGCCAGCAGCTTATTACCGGGAGAGCAGTACTTC. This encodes CASSLLPGEQYF.

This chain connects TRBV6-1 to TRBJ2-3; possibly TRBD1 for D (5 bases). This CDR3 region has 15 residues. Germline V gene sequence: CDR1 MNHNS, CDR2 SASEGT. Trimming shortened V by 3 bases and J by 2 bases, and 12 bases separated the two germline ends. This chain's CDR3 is CASSDRVYDTDTQYF. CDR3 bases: TGTGCCAGCAGTGACAGGGTCTATGACACAGATACGCAGTATTTT.

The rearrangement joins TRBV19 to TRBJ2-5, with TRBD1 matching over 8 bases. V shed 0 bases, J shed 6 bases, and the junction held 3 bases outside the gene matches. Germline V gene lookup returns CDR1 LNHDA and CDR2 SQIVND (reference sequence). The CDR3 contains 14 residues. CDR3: CASSIEAGGQTQYF. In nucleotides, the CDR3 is TGTGCCAGTAGTATAGAGGCAGGGGGCCAGACCCAGTACTTC.

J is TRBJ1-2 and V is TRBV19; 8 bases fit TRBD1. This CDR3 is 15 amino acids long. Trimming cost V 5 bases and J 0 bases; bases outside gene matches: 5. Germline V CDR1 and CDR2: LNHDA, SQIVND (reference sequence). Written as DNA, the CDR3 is TGTGCCAGTAGTGTACAGGGGGTGGCTAACTATGGCTACACCTTC. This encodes CASSVQGVANYGYTF.

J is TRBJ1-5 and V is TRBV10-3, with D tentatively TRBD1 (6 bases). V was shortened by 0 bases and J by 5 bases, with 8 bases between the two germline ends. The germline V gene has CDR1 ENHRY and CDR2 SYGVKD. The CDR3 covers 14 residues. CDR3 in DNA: TGTGCCATCAGTGAGTCGTCAGGGGATCAGCCCCAGCATTTT. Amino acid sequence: CAISESSGDQPQHF.

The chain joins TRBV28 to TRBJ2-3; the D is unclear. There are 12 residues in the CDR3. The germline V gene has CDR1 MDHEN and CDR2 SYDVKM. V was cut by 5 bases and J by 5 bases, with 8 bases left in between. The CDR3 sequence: CASSLRLDTQYF. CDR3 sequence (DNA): TGTGCCAGCAGTCTCCGTTTAGATACGCAGTATTTT.

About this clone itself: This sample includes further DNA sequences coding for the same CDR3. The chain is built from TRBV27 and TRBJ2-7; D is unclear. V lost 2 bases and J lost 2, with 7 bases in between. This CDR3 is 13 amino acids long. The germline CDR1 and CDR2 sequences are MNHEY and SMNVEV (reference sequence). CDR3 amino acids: CASSLAGPYEQYF. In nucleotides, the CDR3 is TGTGCCAGCAGTTTAGCCGGGCCCTACGAGCAGTACTTC.

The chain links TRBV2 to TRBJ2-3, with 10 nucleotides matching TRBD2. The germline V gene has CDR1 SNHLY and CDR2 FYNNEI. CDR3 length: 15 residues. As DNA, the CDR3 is TGTGCTGGGGCCCAAGCGGGAGGGCCCACAGATACGCAGTATTTT. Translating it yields CAGAQAGGPTDTQYF.

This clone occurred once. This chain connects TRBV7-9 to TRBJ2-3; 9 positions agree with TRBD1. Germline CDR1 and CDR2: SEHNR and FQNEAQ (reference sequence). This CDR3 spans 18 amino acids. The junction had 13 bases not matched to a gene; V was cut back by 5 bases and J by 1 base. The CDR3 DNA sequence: TGTGCCAGCAGCCCGAAGTGGGGACAGGGAGGGGGCACAGATACGCAGTATTTT. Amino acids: CASSPKWGQGGGTDTQYF.

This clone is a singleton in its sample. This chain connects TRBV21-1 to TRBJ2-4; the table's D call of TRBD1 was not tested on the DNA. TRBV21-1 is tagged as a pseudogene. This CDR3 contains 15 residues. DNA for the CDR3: TGTGCCAGCAGCAACCCTCAGGGAATTTTAAACATTCAGTACTTC. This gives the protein CASSNPQGILNIQYF.

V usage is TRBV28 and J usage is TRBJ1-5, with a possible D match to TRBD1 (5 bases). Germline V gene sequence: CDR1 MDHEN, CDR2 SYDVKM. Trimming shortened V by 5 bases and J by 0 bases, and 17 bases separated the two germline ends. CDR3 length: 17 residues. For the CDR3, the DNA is TGTGCCAGCAGTCTAACGAACCGGGACGCTAGCAATCAGCCCCAGCATTTT. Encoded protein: CASSLTNRDASNQPQHF. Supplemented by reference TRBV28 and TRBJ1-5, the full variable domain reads DVKVTQSSRYLVKRTGEKVFLECVQDMDHENMFWYRQDPGLGLRLIYFSYDVKMKEKGDIPEGYSVSREKKERFSLILESASTNQTSMYLCASSLTNRDASNQPQHFGDGTRLSIL.

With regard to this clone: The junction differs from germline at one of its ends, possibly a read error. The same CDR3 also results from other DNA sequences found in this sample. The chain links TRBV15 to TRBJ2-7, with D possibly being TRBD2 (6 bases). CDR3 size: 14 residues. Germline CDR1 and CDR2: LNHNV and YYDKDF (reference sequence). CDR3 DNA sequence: TGCGCCACCGAAAAGGGGAGGTTCCTAAACGAGCAGTACTTC. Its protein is CATEKGRFLNEQYF.

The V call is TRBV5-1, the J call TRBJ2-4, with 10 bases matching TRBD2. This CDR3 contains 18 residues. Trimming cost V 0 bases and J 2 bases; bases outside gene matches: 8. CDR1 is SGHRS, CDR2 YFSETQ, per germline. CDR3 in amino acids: CASSLEAGGISSKNIQYF. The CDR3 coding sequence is TGCGCCAGCAGCTTGGAAGCGGGAGGGATTTCGTCCAAAAACATTCAGTACTTC.

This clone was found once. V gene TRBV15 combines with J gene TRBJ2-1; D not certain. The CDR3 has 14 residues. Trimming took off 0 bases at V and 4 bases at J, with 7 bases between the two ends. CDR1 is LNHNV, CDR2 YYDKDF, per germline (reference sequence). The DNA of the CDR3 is TGTGCCACCAGCAGAGATGACACATACAATGAGCAGTTCTTC. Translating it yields CATSRDDTYNEQFF.

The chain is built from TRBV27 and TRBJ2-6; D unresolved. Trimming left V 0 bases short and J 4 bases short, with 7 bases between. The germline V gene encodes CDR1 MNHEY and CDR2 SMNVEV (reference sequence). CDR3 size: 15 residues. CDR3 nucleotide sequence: TGTGCCAGCAGTTTATCCTCCGGGGGGGCCAACGTCCTGACTTTC. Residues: CASSLSSGGANVLTF.